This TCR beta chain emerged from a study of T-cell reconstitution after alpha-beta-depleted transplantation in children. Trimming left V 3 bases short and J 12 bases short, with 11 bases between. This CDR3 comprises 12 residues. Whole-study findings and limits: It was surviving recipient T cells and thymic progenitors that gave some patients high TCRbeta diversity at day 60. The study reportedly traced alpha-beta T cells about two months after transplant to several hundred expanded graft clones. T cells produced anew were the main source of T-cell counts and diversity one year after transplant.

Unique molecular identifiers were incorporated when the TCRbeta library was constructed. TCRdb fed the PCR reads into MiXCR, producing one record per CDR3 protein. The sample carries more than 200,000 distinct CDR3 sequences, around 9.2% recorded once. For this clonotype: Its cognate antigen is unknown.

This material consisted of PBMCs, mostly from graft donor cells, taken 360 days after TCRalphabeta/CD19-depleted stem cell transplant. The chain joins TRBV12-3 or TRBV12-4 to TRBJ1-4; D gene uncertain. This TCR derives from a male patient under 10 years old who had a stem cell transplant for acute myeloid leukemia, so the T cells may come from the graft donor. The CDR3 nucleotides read TGTGCCAGCAGTTTGGTTCGGATGGAACTGTTTTTT. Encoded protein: CASSLVRMELFF.